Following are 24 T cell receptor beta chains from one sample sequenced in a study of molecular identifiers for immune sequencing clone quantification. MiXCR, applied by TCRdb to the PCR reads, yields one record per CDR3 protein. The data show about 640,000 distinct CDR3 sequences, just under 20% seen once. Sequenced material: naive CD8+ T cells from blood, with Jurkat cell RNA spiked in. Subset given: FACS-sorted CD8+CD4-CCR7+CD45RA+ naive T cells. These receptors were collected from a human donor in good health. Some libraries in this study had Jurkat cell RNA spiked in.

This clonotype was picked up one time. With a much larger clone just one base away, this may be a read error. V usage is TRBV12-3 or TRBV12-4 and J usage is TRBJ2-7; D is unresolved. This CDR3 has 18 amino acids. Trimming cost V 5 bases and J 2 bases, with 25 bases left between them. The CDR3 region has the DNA TGTGCCAGCAGTGCCCGAACCCCCGCGGCCGCTCTGGCCTACGAGCAGTACTTC. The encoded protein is CASSARTPAAALAYEQYF.

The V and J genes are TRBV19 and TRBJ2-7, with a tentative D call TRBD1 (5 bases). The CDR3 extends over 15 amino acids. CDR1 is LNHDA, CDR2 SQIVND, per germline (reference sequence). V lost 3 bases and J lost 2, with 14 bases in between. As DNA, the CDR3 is TGTGCCAGTAGTATTTGGCAGGGAACCACCTACGAGCAGTACTTC. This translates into CASSIWQGTTYEQYF.

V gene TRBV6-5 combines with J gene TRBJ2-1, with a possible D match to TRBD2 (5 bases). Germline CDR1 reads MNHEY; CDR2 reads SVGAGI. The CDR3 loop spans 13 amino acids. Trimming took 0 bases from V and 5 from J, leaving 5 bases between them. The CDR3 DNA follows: TGTGCCAGCAGTTACTCGGAGGACAATGAGCAGTTCTTC. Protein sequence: CASSYSEDNEQFF.

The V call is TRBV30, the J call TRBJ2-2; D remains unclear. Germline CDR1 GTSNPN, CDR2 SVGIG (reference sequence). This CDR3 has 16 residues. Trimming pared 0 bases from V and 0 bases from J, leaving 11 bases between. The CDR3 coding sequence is TGTGCCTGGAGTGTACAGTATACTTCGAACACCGGGGAGCTGTTTTTT. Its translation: CAWSVQYTSNTGELFF.

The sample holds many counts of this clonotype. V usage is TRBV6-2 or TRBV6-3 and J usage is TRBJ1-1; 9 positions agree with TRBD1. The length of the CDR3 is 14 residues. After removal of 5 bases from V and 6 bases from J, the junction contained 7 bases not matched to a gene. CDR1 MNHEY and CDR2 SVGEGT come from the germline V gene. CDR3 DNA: TGTGCCAGCAGTACTACAGGGGGCCAAGCTGAAGCTTTCTTT. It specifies CASSTTGGQAEAFF.

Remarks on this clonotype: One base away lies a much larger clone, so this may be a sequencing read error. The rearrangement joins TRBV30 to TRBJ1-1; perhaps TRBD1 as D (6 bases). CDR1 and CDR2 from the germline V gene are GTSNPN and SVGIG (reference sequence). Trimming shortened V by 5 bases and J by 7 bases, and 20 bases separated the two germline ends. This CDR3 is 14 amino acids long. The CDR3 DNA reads TGTGCCTGGCGTCGGGCGACAGGTTATGTTGAAGCTTTCTTT. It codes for CAWRRATGYVEAFF.

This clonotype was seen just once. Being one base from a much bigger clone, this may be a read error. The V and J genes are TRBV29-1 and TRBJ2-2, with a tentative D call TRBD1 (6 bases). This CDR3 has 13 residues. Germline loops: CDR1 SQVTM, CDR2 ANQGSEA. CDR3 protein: CSVEGAVAGEPFF. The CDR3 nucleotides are TGCAGCGTTGAGGGGGCCGTTGCCGGGGAGCCGTTTTTT.

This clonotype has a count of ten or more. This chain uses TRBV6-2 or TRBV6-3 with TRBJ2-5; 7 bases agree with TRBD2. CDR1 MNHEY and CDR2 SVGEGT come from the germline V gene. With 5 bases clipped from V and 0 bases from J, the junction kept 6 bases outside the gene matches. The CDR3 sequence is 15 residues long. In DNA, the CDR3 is TGTGCCAGCAGTGGCCACCGGGAGGACCAAGAGACCCAGTACTTC. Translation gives CASSGHREDQETQYF.

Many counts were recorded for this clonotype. As DNA, the CDR3 is TGCAGTGCTAGAAGAGGGCGGACGTACCAAGAGACCCAGTACTTC. Amino acids: CSARRGRTYQETQYF. The chain is built from TRBV20-1 and TRBJ2-5; D perhaps matches TRBD2 (5 bases). Trimming left V 2 bases short and J 0 bases short, with 13 bases between. The CDR3 loop spans 15 amino acids. From germline, CDR1 is DFQATT and CDR2 SNEGSKA (reference sequence).

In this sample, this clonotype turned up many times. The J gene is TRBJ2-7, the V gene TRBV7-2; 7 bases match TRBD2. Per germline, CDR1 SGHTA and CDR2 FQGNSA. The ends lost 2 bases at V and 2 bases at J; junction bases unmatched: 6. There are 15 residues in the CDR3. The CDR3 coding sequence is TGTGCCAGCAGCTTACTTGGCGGGAGAGCCTACGAGCAGTACTTC. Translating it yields CASSLLGGRAYEQYF.

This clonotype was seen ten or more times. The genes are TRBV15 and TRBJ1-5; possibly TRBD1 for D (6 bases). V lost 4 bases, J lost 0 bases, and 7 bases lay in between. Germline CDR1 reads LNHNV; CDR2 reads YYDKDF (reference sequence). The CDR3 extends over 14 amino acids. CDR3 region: CATSTGASNQPQHF. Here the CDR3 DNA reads TGTGCCACCAGCACGGGGGCTAGCAATCAGCCCCAGCATTTT.

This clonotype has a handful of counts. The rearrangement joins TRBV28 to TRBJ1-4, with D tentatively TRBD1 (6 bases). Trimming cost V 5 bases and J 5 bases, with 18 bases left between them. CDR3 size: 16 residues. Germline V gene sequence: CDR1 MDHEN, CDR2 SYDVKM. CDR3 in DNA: TGTGCCAGCAGTATGCCTGGGAGGGGGGGGAATGAAAAACTGTTTTTT. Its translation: CASSMPGRGGNEKLFF.

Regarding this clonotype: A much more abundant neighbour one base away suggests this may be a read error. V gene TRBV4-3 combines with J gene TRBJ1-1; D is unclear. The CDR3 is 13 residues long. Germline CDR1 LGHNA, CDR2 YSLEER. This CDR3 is CASSQETNTVAFF. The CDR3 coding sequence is TGCGCCAGCAGCCAAGAAACGAACACTGTAGCTTTCTTT.

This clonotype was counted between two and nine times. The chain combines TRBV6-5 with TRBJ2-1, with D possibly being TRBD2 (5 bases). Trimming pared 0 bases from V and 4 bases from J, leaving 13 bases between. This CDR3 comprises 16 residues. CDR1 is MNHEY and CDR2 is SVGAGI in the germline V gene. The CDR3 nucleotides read TGTGCCAGCAGTTACTCGCCGGGGATACTATACAATGAGCAGTTCTTC. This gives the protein CASSYSPGILYNEQFF.

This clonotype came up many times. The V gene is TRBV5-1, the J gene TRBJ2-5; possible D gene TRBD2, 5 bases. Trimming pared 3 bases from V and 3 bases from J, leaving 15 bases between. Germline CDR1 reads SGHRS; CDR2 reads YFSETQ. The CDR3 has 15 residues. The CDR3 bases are TGCGCCAGCAGCTCGGGGTTCTTAGGAGAAGAGACCCAGTACTTC. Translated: CASSSGFLGEETQYF.

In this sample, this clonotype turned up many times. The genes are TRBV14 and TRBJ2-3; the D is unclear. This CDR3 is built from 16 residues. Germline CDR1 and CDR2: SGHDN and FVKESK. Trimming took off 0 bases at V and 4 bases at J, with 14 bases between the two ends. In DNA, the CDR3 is TGTGCCAGCAGCCAAGATATTGCAGGTCCCCCAGATACGCAGTATTTT. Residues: CASSQDIAGPPDTQYF. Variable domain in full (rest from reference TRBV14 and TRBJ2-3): EAGVTQFPSHSVIEKGQTVTLRCDPISGHDNLYWYRRVMGKEIKFLLHFVKESKQDESGMPNNRFLAERTGGTYSTLKVQPAELEDSGVYFCASSQDIAGPPDTQYFGPGTRLTVL.

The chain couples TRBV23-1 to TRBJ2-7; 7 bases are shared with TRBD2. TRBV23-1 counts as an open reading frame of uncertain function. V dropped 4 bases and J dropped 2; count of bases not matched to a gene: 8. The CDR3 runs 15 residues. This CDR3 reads CASSRGGGDTYEQYF. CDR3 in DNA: TGCGCCAGCAGTCGGGGTGGGGGGGATACCTACGAGCAGTACTTC.

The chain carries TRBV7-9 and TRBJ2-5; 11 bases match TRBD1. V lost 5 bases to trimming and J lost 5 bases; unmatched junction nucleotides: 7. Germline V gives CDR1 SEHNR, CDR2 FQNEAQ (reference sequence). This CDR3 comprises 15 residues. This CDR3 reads CASSPSDRGQETQYF. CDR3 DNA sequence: TGTGCCAGCAGCCCCTCGGACAGGGGGCAGGAGACCCAGTACTTC.

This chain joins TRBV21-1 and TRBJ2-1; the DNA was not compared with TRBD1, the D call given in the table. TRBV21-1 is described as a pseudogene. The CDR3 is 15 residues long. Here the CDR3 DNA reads TGTGCCAGCAGCCCACCAGGGACCGAAAGAGGTGAGCAGTTCTTC. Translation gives CASSPPGTERGEQFF.

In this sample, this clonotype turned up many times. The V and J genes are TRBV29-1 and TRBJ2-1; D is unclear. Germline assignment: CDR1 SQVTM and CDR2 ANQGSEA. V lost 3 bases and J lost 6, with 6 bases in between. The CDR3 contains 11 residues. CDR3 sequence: CSVDPTNEQFF. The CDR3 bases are TGCAGCGTTGACCCTACCAATGAGCAGTTCTTC.

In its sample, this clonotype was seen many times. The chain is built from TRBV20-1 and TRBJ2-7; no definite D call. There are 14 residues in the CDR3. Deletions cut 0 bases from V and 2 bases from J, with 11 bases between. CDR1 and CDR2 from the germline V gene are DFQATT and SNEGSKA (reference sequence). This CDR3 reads CSARDSVIPYEQYF. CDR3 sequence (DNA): TGCAGTGCTAGAGACAGCGTGATACCCTACGAGCAGTACTTC.

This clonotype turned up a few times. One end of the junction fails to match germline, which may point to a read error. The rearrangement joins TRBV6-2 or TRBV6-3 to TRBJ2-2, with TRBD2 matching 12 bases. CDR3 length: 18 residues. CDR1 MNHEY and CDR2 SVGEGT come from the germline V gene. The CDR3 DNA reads TGTGCCAGCAGCACCGCAGGGCTAGCGGGAGGGAACGCCGGGGAGCTGTTTTTT. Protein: CASSTAGLAGGNAGELFF.

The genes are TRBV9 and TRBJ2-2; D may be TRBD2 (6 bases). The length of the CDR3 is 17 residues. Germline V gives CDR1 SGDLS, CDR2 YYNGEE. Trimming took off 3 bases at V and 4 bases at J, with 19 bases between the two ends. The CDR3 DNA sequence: TGTGCCAGCAGCGCCGACTCGGGAGCCTGGGTCACCGGGGAGCTGTTTTTT. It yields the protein CASSADSGAWVTGELFF.

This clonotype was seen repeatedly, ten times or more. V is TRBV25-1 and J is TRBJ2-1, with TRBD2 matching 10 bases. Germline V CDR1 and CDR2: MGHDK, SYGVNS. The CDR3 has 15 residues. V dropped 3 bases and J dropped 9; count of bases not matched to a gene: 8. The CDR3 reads CASSENLAGGVEQFF. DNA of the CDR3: TGTGCCAGCAGTGAGAATTTAGCGGGAGGCGTTGAGCAGTTCTTC.